Listed here are 9 T cell receptor beta chains from one sample, sequenced in a study of radiotherapy plus CTLA-4 blockade in lung cancer. Produced via immunoSEQ multiplex PCR; TCRdb's table is partial and in-frame only. The sample includes around 80,000 clones, 83% of them seen just once. Sample: peripheral blood, taken from a patient treated with radiotherapy plus ipilimumab. These receptors all stem from a human donor with non-small cell lung cancer who had stable disease on radiotherapy plus ipilimumab.

J is TRBJ2-7 and V is TRBV10-2; the D call may be TRBD1 or TRBD2 (5 bases each). Trimming took off 6 bases at V and 2 bases at J, with 11 bases between the two ends. The germline V gene has CDR1 WSHSY and CDR2 SAAADI. The length of the CDR3 is 13 residues. CDR3 nucleotide sequence: TGCGCCAGCAGGCCCGGGACCACCTACGAGCAGTACTTC. Protein: CASRPGTTYEQYF.

The V and J genes are TRBV28 and TRBJ2-2, with 8 positions matching TRBD1. The length of the CDR3 is 16 residues. Per the germline V gene, CDR1 is MDHEN and CDR2 is SYDVKM. Trimming took 6 bases from V and 1 from J; bases not matched to a gene: 7. The DNA for the CDR3 is TGTGCCAGCAGACAGGGGGTGCCCGGGAACACCGGGGAGCTGTTTTTT. Its protein is CASRQGVPGNTGELFF.

This sequence joins TRBV6-4 and TRBJ1-1, with 7 bases that match TRBD1. The CDR3 length is 14 residues. V was pared by 6 bases and J by 0 bases, with 4 bases of the junction left unmatched. Germline V lookup: CDR1 MRHNA, CDR2 SNTAGT. The CDR3 here is CASSAGGMNTEAFF. For the CDR3, the DNA is TGTGCCAGCAGCGCAGGGGGGATGAACACTGAAGCTTTCTTT.

The V call is TRBV28, the J call TRBJ2-3, with D unresolved. The V end lost 3 bases, the J end lost 0 bases, and 10 bases lay between the germline ends. Germline CDR1 MDHEN, CDR2 SYDVKM. CDR3 length equals 15 residues. For the CDR3, the DNA is TGTGCCAGCAGTTTCTCTGGGGTGAGCACAGATACGCAGTATTTT. Amino acid sequence: CASSFSGVSTDTQYF.

The V gene is TRBV5-1, the J gene TRBJ2-1, with D perhaps matching TRBD1 (6 bases). Trimming pared 4 bases from V and 3 bases from J, leaving 11 bases between. The CDR3 totals 14 residues. CDR1 SGHRS and CDR2 YFSETQ come from the germline V gene. CDR3 sequence: CASSLGQYYNEQFF. In DNA, the CDR3 is TGCGCCAGCAGCCTTGGACAGTACTACAATGAGCAGTTCTTC.

The CDR3 region is CASSVGLAGGEQYF. The CDR3 DNA reads TGTGCCAGCAGCGTAGGGCTAGCGGGAGGTGAGCAGTACTTC. The chain combines TRBV9 with TRBJ2-7, with 11 bases lining up with TRBD2. Trimming removed 0 bases from V and 7 bases from J; junction bases left unmatched: 3. The CDR3 contains 14 residues. Germline values: CDR1 SGDLS, CDR2 YYNGEE.

V gene TRBV9 combines with J gene TRBJ2-7, with D possibly called TRBD1 or TRBD2 (5 bases each). The CDR3 runs to 15 residues. Trimming removed 0 bases from V and 5 bases from J, with 15 bases in between. The germline V gene has CDR1 SGDLS and CDR2 YYNGEE. In DNA form, the CDR3 reads TGTGCCAGCAGCGTAGCTGGGGGTATGATGGACGAGCAGTACTTC. Its protein product is CASSVAGGMMDEQYF. The whole variable domain, remainder taken from reference TRBV9 and TRBJ2-7, is DSGVTQTPKHLITATGQRVTLRCSPRSGDLSVYWYQQSLDQGLQFLIQYYNGEERAKGNILERFSAQQFPDLHSELNLSSLELGDSALYFCASSVAGGMMDEQYFGPGTRLTVT.

The CDR3 DNA reads as TGCGCCAGCAGCCTTCGTGCAGGGGTATCCTACGAGCAGTACTTC. This gives the protein CASSLRAGVSYEQYF. J is TRBJ2-7 and V is TRBV5-1; D possibly corresponds to TRBD1 (6 bases). Germline V gives CDR1 SGHRS, CDR2 YFSETQ. This CDR3 spans 15 amino acids. Trimming left V 4 bases short and J 1 base short, with 15 bases between.

This clone is deemed medium-sized. Other DNA sequences within the sample encode an identical CDR3. This chain links TRBV19 with TRBJ1-1, with D perhaps TRBD1 (6 bases). The CDR3 consists of 13 residues. Trimming cost V 5 bases and J 5 bases, with 12 bases left between them. Germline loops: CDR1 LNHDA, CDR2 SQIVND (reference sequence). The CDR3 coding sequence is TGTGCCAGTAGTTCCACAGGGTGGACTGAAGCTTTCTTT. Translation: CASSSTGWTEAFF. Looking up the rest from reference TRBV19 and TRBJ1-1 gives the full variable domain: DGGITQSPKYLFRKEGQNVTLSCEQNLNHDAMYWYRQDPGQGLRLIYYSQIVNDFQKGDIAEGYSVSREKKESFPLTVTSAQKNPTAFYLCASSSTGWTEAFFGQGTRLTVV.